This T cell receptor beta chain was recovered during a study of blood T cell repertoires in COVID-19. Study-level background: The cDNA or gDNA used as material had been derived from T cells, B-cell-depleted T cells, or PBMCs.

The CDR3 has 14 residues. V was trimmed by 8 bases and J by 1 base, leaving 11 bases between them. Germline CDR1 and CDR2: LNHDA and SQIVND (reference sequence). In the authors' workflow: The assay estimated nucleated cells by amplifying reference gene primers. Measured with immunoSEQ multiplex PCR; TCRdb has only the in-frame clones, and not every one. That table furnishes V, J and clone size, whereas the DNA furnished D and trimming. The sample records 130,000 or so clones, around nine tenths being singletons. This clone was detected only a few times. This chain connects TRBV19 to TRBJ2-2; D possibly corresponds to TRBD1 (6 bases). The sequence was obtained from a woman in her 70s with COVID-19, enrolled during active disease. Sequences were obtained from peripheral blood. The CDR3, as DNA: TGTGCCAGTGATACAGGGAAGAACACCGGGGAGCTGTTTTTT. As protein: CASDTGKNTGELFF.